What follows are 20 T cell receptor beta chains derived from one specimen sequenced in a study of CD8 T cells in Susac syndrome. The RNA, about 0.45 to 1 ug, was put through reverse transcription using random hexamers. Each CDR3 protein gets one entry after TCRdb re-called the immunoSEQ multiplex PCR reads with MiXCR. The data show tens of thousands of distinct CDR3 sequences, with over 90% seen just once and 0.2% to 0.3% held by the top ten. Sequencing used CD8+ T cells from PBMCs. The receptors stem from a human donor in good health.

This clonotype was picked up one time. The J gene is TRBJ1-1, the V gene TRBV15; 7 bases match TRBD1. This CDR3 comprises 14 residues. V shed 0 bases and J 3 bases; nucleotides not matched to a gene: 1. Germline V gene sequence: CDR1 LNHNV, CDR2 YYDKDF (reference sequence). CDR3: CATSRDRGDTEAFF. For the CDR3, the DNA is TGTGCCACCAGCAGAGACAGGGGGGACACTGAAGCTTTCTTT.

The V gene is TRBV20-1, the J gene TRBJ2-7, with TRBD2 as a possible D gene (5 bases). This CDR3 spans 14 amino acids. The ends were cut back, 0 bases at V and 2 bases at J, with 11 bases in the middle. CDR1 and CDR2 from the germline V gene are DFQATT and SNEGSKA (reference sequence). CDR3 amino acids: CSARDPGLPYEQYV. CDR3 bases: TGCAGTGCTAGAGACCCGGGATTGCCCTACGAGCAGTACGTC.

This clonotype is a singleton in its sample. The V call is TRBV7-8, the J call TRBJ2-1, with D possibly called TRBD1 or TRBD2 (5 bases each). Trimming cost V 1 base and J 8 bases, with 15 bases left between them. The CDR3 covers 15 residues. CDR1 is SGHVS and CDR2 is FQNEAQ in the germline V gene. CDR3: CASSLVALQGHEQFF. DNA of the CDR3: TGTGCCAGCAGCTTAGTAGCTCTTCAGGGACATGAGCAGTTCTTC.

The gene calls are TRBV7-9 and TRBJ1-4; D is perhaps TRBD1 (6 bases). V lost 5 bases to trimming and J lost 3 bases, with 13 bases between them. The CDR3 contains 15 residues. CDR1 and CDR2 (germline): SEHNR, FQNEAQ (reference sequence). CDR3 DNA sequence: TGTGCCAGCAGCCCGACAGGAGATCCTAATGAAAAACTGTTTTTT. It codes for CASSPTGDPNEKLFF.

The J gene is TRBJ1-1, the V gene TRBV3-1; a weak D match, TRBD1 (5 bases). In germline, CDR1 is LGHDT, CDR2 YNNKEL (reference sequence). There are 14 residues in the CDR3. V was shortened by 4 bases and J by 4 bases, with 13 bases between the two germline ends. The CDR3 nucleotides read TGTGCCAGCAGCCCGCCGGGTGGGGCCACTGAAGCTTTCTTT. Translated: CASSPPGGATEAFF. The whole variable domain, filled in from reference TRBV3-1 and TRBJ1-1, reads DTAVSQTPKYLVTQMGNDKSIKCEQNLGHDTMYWYKQDSKKFLKIMFSYNNKELIINETVPNRFSPKSPDKAHLNLHINSLELGDSAVYFCASSPPGGATEAFFGQGTRLTVV.

The chain couples TRBV24-1 to TRBJ2-2; 7 bases agree with TRBD1. After removal of 3 bases from V and 0 bases from J, the junction contained 3 bases not matched to a gene. This CDR3 has 16 amino acids. Germline values: CDR1 KGHDR, CDR2 SFDVKD. CDR3 residues: CATSDEDRPNTGELFF. CDR3 in DNA: TGTGCCACCAGTGATGAGGACAGGCCGAACACCGGGGAGCTGTTTTTT.

This chain joins TRBV11-2 and TRBJ1-2, with 10 bases aligning to TRBD1. Germline lookup yields CDR1 SGHAT and CDR2 FQNNGV. V trimming: 5 bases; J trimming: 2 bases; junction bases outside the gene matches: 5. This CDR3 is 15 amino acids long. CDR3 residues: CASSRGQGLNYGYTF. CDR3 bases: TGTGCCAGCAGCCGGGGACAGGGGTTAAACTATGGCTACACCTTC. Based on the CDR3 plus reference TRBV11-2 and TRBJ1-2, the full variable domain is EAGVAQSPRYKIIEKRQSVAFWCNPISGHATLYWYQQILGQGPKLLIQFQNNGVVDDSQLPKDRFSAERLKGVDSTLKIQPAKLEDSAVYLCASSRGQGLNYGYTFGSGTRLTVV.

The V call is TRBV27, the J call TRBJ2-7, with D possibly TRBD1 on 6 matching bases. This CDR3 region has 13 residues. V was clipped by 4 bases and J by 4 bases, with 11 bases between them. Germline CDR1 and CDR2: MNHEY and SMNVEV (reference sequence). The CDR3 bases are TGTGCCAGCAGTTCTCGAGGGGGTTACGAGCAGTACGTC. Amino acid sequence: CASSSRGGYEQYV.

The chain uses TRBV4-2 and TRBJ2-1, with 11 bases fitting TRBD2. V lost 0 bases and J lost 6; bases outside the gene matches: 1. CDR3 length equals 15 residues. Germline CDR1 LGHNA, CDR2 YNFKEQ. CDR3 in DNA: TGTGCCAGCAGCCAAGATCTAGCGGGAGGCAATGAGCAGTTCTTC. It codes for CASSQDLAGGNEQFF.

The chain uses TRBV28 and TRBJ1-1; 7 bases match TRBD1. The CDR3 extends over 16 amino acids. V lost 5 bases and J lost 0; bases outside the gene matches: 9. Germline loops: CDR1 MDHEN, CDR2 SYDVKM. The CDR3 sequence is CASSPIRDSLNTEAFF. CDR3 nucleotide sequence: TGTGCCAGCAGTCCAATAAGGGACAGTTTGAACACTGAAGCTTTCTTT.

The V and J genes are TRBV5-1 and TRBJ2-5; no firm D call. The length of the CDR3 is 13 residues. The germline V and J ends were trimmed by 4 bases and 1 base, with 8 bases remaining between them. Looked up from germline, CDR1 is SGHRS and CDR2 is YFSETQ. CDR3: CASSDPPQETQYF. The CDR3, as DNA: TGCGCCAGCAGCGACCCGCCCCAAGAGACCCAGTACTTC.

The J gene is TRBJ2-1, the V gene TRBV24-1; D remains ambiguous. The V end lost 0 bases, the J end lost 10 bases, and 9 bases lay between the germline ends. Germline CDR1 KGHDR, CDR2 SFDVKD. CDR3 length: 13 residues. The CDR3 DNA reads as TGTGCCACCAGTGATTTGGGAGCAGGAGAGCAGTTCTTC. Amino acids: CATSDLGAGEQFF.

CDR3 residues: CASSQDASGRALETQYF. CDR3 coding DNA: TGTGCCAGCAGCCAAGACGCGAGCGGGAGGGCCTTGGAGACCCAGTACTTC. The chain couples TRBV3-1 to TRBJ2-5; TRBD2 aligns across 10 bases. Looked up from germline, CDR1 is LGHDT and CDR2 is YNNKEL (reference sequence). V dropped 0 bases and J dropped 5; count of bases not matched to a gene: 9. This CDR3 is built from 17 residues.

Concerning this clonotype: Compared with germline, one end of the junction differs, possibly owing to a read error. This chain connects TRBV29-1 to TRBJ1-2; D is undetermined. CDR1 and CDR2 from the germline V gene are SQVTM and ANQGSEA. The CDR3 spans 12 residues. Here the CDR3 reads CSATPSPGGYLF. The CDR3 nucleotides are TGCAGCGCTACACCATCCCCCGGTGGATACCTCTTC. Variable domain in full (rest from reference TRBV29-1 and TRBJ1-2): SAVISQKPSRDICQRGTSLTIQCQVDSQVTMMFWYRQQPGQSLTLIATANQGSEATYESGFVIDKFPISRPNLTFSTLTVSNMSPEDSSIYLCSATPSPGGYLFGSGTRLTVV.

This chain joins TRBV29-1 and TRBJ1-1, with D possibly matching TRBD1 (6 bases). From germline, CDR1 is SQVTM and CDR2 ANQGSEA. CDR3 length: 14 amino acids. V shed 1 base and J shed 3 bases, with 12 bases lying between them. CDR3: CSVEGSDRYTEAFF. The CDR3 DNA follows: TGCAGCGTTGAAGGCTCGGACAGATACACTGAAGCTTTCTTT.

The V and J genes are TRBV20-1 and TRBJ2-1; 8 nucleotides align to TRBD2. With 2 bases clipped from V and 4 bases from J, the junction kept 7 bases outside the gene matches. This CDR3 is 15 amino acids long. Germline CDR1 reads DFQATT; CDR2 reads SNEGSKA (reference sequence). CDR3 DNA: TGCAGTGCTAGACGCAGCGGGGGCGTATACAATGAGCAGTTCTTC. Translating it yields CSARRSGGVYNEQFF.

The chain employs TRBV4-1 and TRBJ2-1; D perhaps matches TRBD1 (5 bases). The CDR3 contains 14 residues. V was shortened by 4 bases and J by 4 bases, with 11 bases between the two germline ends. Germline V gene lookup returns CDR1 MGHRA and CDR2 YSYEKL. The CDR3: CASSRSDRYNEQFF. CDR3 in DNA: TGCGCCAGCAGCCGATCCGACAGATACAATGAGCAGTTCTTC.

This clonotype was picked up one time. The genes are TRBV12-3 or TRBV12-4 and TRBJ2-1, with 7 positions matching TRBD1. V was pared by 5 bases and J by 8 bases, with 9 bases of the junction left unmatched. This CDR3 has 14 amino acids. CDR3 in amino acids: CASSTRDSTDEQFF. DNA for the CDR3: TGTGCCAGCAGTACCCGGGACAGTACGGATGAGCAGTTCTTC.

The chain uses TRBV20-1 and TRBJ1-5, with D uncertain. This CDR3 is built from 16 residues. The ends were cut back, 0 bases at V and 0 bases at J, with 12 bases in the middle. Germline CDR1 DFQATT, CDR2 SNEGSKA (reference sequence). CDR3 in amino acids: CSARDRTEYSNQPQHF. The CDR3 DNA reads TGCAGTGCTAGAGATAGAACGGAGTATAGCAATCAGCCCCAGCATTTT.

This clonotype was counted a few times. V and J are TRBV7-3 and TRBJ2-1; D is undetermined. CDR1 is SGHTA and CDR2 is FQGTGA in the germline V gene. The CDR3 spans 13 residues. V lost 2 bases and J lost 4, with 6 bases in between. DNA for the CDR3: TGTGCCAGCAGCTTATTCGGATACAATGAGCAGTTCTTC. This translates into CASSLFGYNEQFF.